This TCR beta chain appears in the sequencing data of a study of human T cells and chemical hapten exposure. Time point indicated: pre-sensitization, week 0. Treatment denoted: therapeutic diphenylcyclopropenone sensitization with weekly scalp DPC. In its sample, this clonotype was seen a few times. Its antigen remains unidentified. TCRdb independently ran MiXCR on the RACE reads; one entry per CDR3 protein. The table records about 380,000 distinct CDR3 sequences, approximately 5% of them present only once. This CDR3 comprises 13 residues. Germline CDR1 is KGHDR and CDR2 is SFDVKD. The V end was cut by 1 base, the J end by 7 bases, with 7 bases between. Whole-study findings and limits: Alopecia in all donors means immunity may differ from healthy individuals.

The V gene is TRBV24-1, the J gene TRBJ2-1; D gene unclear. The starting material was whole blood, obtained in connection with sensitization to the hapten diphenylcyclopropenone (DPC). The clonotype was recovered from a woman between 50 and 59 years old with alopecia areata. Some clones in this sample may be carry-over from other donors' samples. The CDR3 loop is CATSDLDTNEQFF. The CDR3 DNA follows: TGTGCCACCAGTGATTTAGACACTAATGAGCAGTTCTTC.